The T cell receptor (beta chain) under discussion was sequenced for a study of response to subunit inactivated influenza vaccine. In its sample, this clonotype was seen a few times. The CDR3 covers 15 residues. V was pared by 0 bases and J by 1 base, with 7 bases between. Germline V gene lookup returns CDR1 MNHEY and CDR2 SVGAGI. Each CDR3 protein is one row after TCRdb ran MiXCR on the RT-PCR reads. The table records about 170,000 distinct CDR3 sequences, 12% of them present only once. These data were also filed under a second study, of T cells expressing NK-cell markers. That investigation notes: TCR beta cDNA was made by 5'RACE template switching with UMIs.

The genes are TRBV6-5 and TRBJ2-1, with a possible D match to TRBD1 (6 bases). This TCR was recovered from a man between 45 and 60 years old who received an inactivated influenza vaccine. The sample in question was CD8+ T cells sorted from PBMCs, obtained about 11 days after vaccination. Written as DNA, the CDR3 is TGTGCCAGCAGTTACTCGGGGGCATCCTACAATGAGCAGTTCTTC. Protein: CASSYSGASYNEQFF.